In this sample, the clone carrying this T cell receptor (beta chain) is medium-sized. Little can be read into the size of this beta chain, an off-target read in a library designed for alpha chains. This entry comes from a study of spatial heterogeneity in lung cancer. Via MiXCR, TCRdb re-called the 5' RACE reads, giving one row per CDR3 protein. The repertoire holds under 7,000 distinct CDR3 sequences, with around 13% as singletons. As to time point: sample taken at primary tumor resection. Samples were donated by 72 untreated early-stage non-small cell lung cancer patients. Whole RNA was taken from tumor, nontumor lung or frozen PBMC; it was then sequenced unsorted. CDR1 is MNHEY and CDR2 is SVGAGI in the germline V gene. V lost 6 bases and J 5 bases, leaving 19 bases between the germline ends. The CDR3 sequence is 15 residues long.

The genes are TRBV6-5 and TRBJ2-5; D is undetermined. Sequenced here: lung tissue, sampled at surgery. This TCR was sampled from a human donor with early-stage non-small cell lung cancer. This CDR3 is CASSPRLGSRETQYF. CDR3 coding DNA: TGTGCCAGCAGCCCCCGTTTAGGGTCGAGGGAGACCCAGTACTTC.